These 8 T cell receptor beta chains share one sample of origin, sequenced in a study of T cells in localized non-small cell lung cancer. The data were produced by immunoSEQ multiplex PCR, yet TCRdb's version contains in-frame clones alone and is incomplete. In the table there are about 26,000 clones, 80% to 95% of which are singletons. The specimen comprised peripheral blood, sampled before any cancer treatment. All receptors derive from a female donor aged 60 or older with stage II squamous cell lung carcinoma.

The gene calls are TRBV5-1 and TRBJ2-1, with D perhaps given as TRBD1 or TRBD2 (5 bases each). CDR1 is SGHRS, CDR2 YFSETQ, per germline. The CDR3 covers 15 residues. V was shortened by 0 bases and J by 5 bases, with 12 bases between the two germline ends. CDR3 sequence reads: CASSLGGRLHNEQFF. The CDR3 nucleotides are TGCGCCAGCAGCTTGGGGGGACGATTACACAATGAGCAGTTCTTC.

The CDR3 loop reads CASSHGGPYGYTF. The CDR3, as DNA: TGTGCCAGCAGCCACGGGGGGCCTTATGGCTACACCTTC. This rearrangement joins TRBV4-2 to TRBJ1-2; D is possibly TRBD1 (6 bases). The CDR3 runs 13 residues. Trimming left V 3 bases short and J 5 bases short, with 10 bases between. Germline CDR1 LGHNA, CDR2 YNFKEQ.

A single count supports this clone. The gene calls are TRBV25-1 and TRBJ2-3; no definite D call. From germline, CDR1 is MGHDK and CDR2 SYGVNS. V dropped 5 bases and J dropped 0 bases, with 9 bases sitting between them. The CDR3 covers 14 residues. The CDR3, as DNA: TGTGCCAGCAGTCCCCGAACTAGCACAGATACGCAGTATTTT. It specifies CASSPRTSTDTQYF.

The chain has TRBV9 and TRBJ2-1, with TRBD2 matching 10 bases. After removal of 0 bases from V and 6 bases from J, the junction contained 9 bases not matched to a gene. The CDR3 spans 17 residues. The germline V gene encodes CDR1 SGDLS and CDR2 YYNGEE. The CDR3 nucleotides read TGTGCCAGCAGCGTAGTGGGGACGGGACTAGCGCCCAATGAGCAGTTCTTC. This gives the protein CASSVVGTGLAPNEQFF. The variable domain in full, with the rest retrieved from reference TRBV9 and TRBJ2-1, is DSGVTQTPKHLITATGQRVTLRCSPRSGDLSVYWYQQSLDQGLQFLIQYYNGEERAKGNILERFSAQQFPDLHSELNLSSLELGDSALYFCASSVVGTGLAPNEQFFGPGTRLTVL.

The chain links TRBV27 to TRBJ2-2; TRBD2 is a possible D gene (6 bases). CDR3 size: 15 residues. V was clipped by 4 bases and J by 2 bases, with 11 bases between them. Germline CDR1 and CDR2: MNHEY and SMNVEV (reference sequence). The CDR3 loop reads CASSSTGLNTGELFF. The CDR3, as DNA: TGTGCCAGCAGTTCTACGGGACTCAACACCGGGGAGCTGTTTTTT.

J is TRBJ1-5 and V is TRBV10-3, with unresolved D. CDR1 is ENHRY and CDR2 is SYGVKD in the germline V gene. This CDR3 region has 16 residues. Trimming removed 2 bases at V and 2 bases at J, with 13 bases between. The CDR3 DNA reads as TGTGCCATCAGTGAGAAGGAACCCGGGGGCAATCAGCCCCAGCATTTT. It is translated as CAISEKEPGGNQPQHF.

The chain recombines TRBV9 with TRBJ1-4; D gene unclear. This CDR3 comprises 13 residues. Germline V gene sequence: CDR1 SGDLS, CDR2 YYNGEE. V was cut by 4 bases and J by 12 bases, with 16 bases left in between. Here the CDR3 reads CASSPGRVRELFF. Written as DNA, the CDR3 is TGTGCCAGCAGCCCCGGGAGGGTGCGGGAACTGTTTTTT.

This clone occurred a few times. V usage is TRBV2 and J usage is TRBJ2-7; 9 bases agree with TRBD2. Germline V gives CDR1 SNHLY, CDR2 FYNNEI. J lost 2 bases, V lost 7 bases, and 9 bases had no gene match. The CDR3 has 15 amino acids. CDR3 region: CASTPPSGVTYEQYF. CDR3 coding DNA: TGTGCCAGCACCCCCCCTAGCGGGGTTACCTACGAGCAGTACTTC.